The 13 T cell receptor beta chains presented below share a single source sample, sequenced in a study of T cell responses to AZD1222 COVID-19 vaccine (dated by TCRdb to 2020 to 2022). The time point label for this specimen denotes: baseline before first vaccination. Library preparation used the immunoSEQ multiplex PCR assay. This is the immuneACCESS table as TCRdb keeps it, with only in-frame sequences that have V and J called. A part of the clones is gone; compared with another copy, unresolved V genes explain less than half, and the rest is unexplained. The sample yields 100,000 to 150,000 clones; roughly 90% were counted once. Jointly, the top ten make up 4.2% of the sample. The sequenced sample was peripheral blood, obtained on day 0 of AZD1222 vaccination. Receptors originate from an adult in good health.

The chain employs TRBV6-4 and TRBJ2-5; TRBD2 aligns across 8 bases. Germline CDR1 and CDR2: MRHNA and SNTAGT. The CDR3 has 12 amino acids. V shed 8 bases and J 5 bases; nucleotides not matched to a gene: 4. The CDR3 DNA reads TGTGCCAGCCCCCGGGGGGGGGAGACCCAGTACTTC. Translation gives CASPRGGETQYF.

In nucleotides, the CDR3 is TGTGCCAGCAGCTTGGGACAGAAAAACACTGAAGCTTTCTTT. This sequence encodes CASSLGQKNTEAFF. The chain couples TRBV7-2 to TRBJ1-1, with 7 bases fitting TRBD1. Germline loops: CDR1 SGHTA, CDR2 FQGNSA. The V and J ends lost 3 bases and 2 bases, in that order; junction bases with no gene match: 3. This CDR3 is 14 amino acids long.

The V gene is TRBV9, the J gene TRBJ1-2; 9 bases align to TRBD1. Trimming cost V 4 bases and J 2 bases; bases outside gene matches: 3. Looked up from germline, CDR1 is SGDLS and CDR2 is YYNGEE. The CDR3 has 14 amino acids. The CDR3 reads CASSPGTGNYGYTF. CDR3 DNA: TGTGCCAGCAGCCCTGGGACAGGGAACTATGGCTACACCTTC.

There are a few counts of this clone. V usage is TRBV27 and J usage is TRBJ1-5; D unresolved. Looked up from germline, CDR1 is MNHEY and CDR2 is SMNVEV (reference sequence). V lost 3 bases and J 5 bases, leaving 11 bases between the germline ends. The CDR3 runs to 14 residues. This CDR3 is CASSFLGGDQPQHF. Written as DNA, the CDR3 is TGTGCCAGCAGTTTCCTGGGCGGGGATCAGCCCCAGCATTTT.

The V gene is TRBV28, the J gene TRBJ2-1; D is unresolved. Germline V gene data show CDR1 as MDHEN and CDR2 as SYDVKM. V lost 4 bases and J lost 1, with 8 bases in between. CDR3 length: 14 residues. CDR3 nucleotide sequence: TGTGCCAGCAGTTCCCAGGAATCCTACAATGAGCAGTTCTTC. This gives the protein CASSSQESYNEQFF.

The chain has TRBV9 and TRBJ1-2; D unclear. The CDR3 has 12 residues. Germline V CDR1 and CDR2: SGDLS, YYNGEE. V lost 4 bases and J lost 6, with 10 bases in between. The CDR3 nucleotides are TGTGCCAGCAGCATATCAGACGATGGCTACACCTTC. It is translated as CASSISDDGYTF.

The chain is built from TRBV10-3 and TRBJ2-7; 7 nucleotides line up with TRBD1. CDR1 ENHRY and CDR2 SYGVKD come from the germline V gene. This CDR3 comprises 14 residues. V lost 0 bases and J lost 4; bases outside the gene matches: 3. The CDR3 region is CAISESPGGYEQYF. The CDR3 DNA sequence: TGTGCCATCAGTGAGTCGCCAGGGGGATACGAGCAGTACTTC.

The genes are TRBV3-1 (or the pseudogene TRBV3-2) and TRBJ2-1; no firm D call. Looked up from germline, CDR1 is LGHDT and CDR2 is YNNKEL (reference sequence). Between the trimmed V and J ends, which lost 4 bases and 4 bases, there was a span of 8 bases. This CDR3 has 13 amino acids. For the CDR3, the DNA is TGTGCCAGCAGCCCCAGTCCTTACAATGAGCAGTTCTTC. Its protein is CASSPSPYNEQFF.

J is TRBJ2-2 and V is TRBV19, with 7 bases fitting TRBD2. Germline lookup yields CDR1 LNHDA and CDR2 SQIVND (reference sequence). This CDR3 is 14 amino acids long. Trimming cost V 7 bases and J 9 bases; bases outside gene matches: 11. CDR3 nucleotide sequence: TGTGCCAGTACATGGCGGGAGAGGTCGAGGGAGCTGTTTTTT. This gives the protein CASTWRERSRELFF.

The genes are TRBV6-5 and TRBJ2-7, with 10 bases fitting TRBD1. J was trimmed by 6 bases and V by 6 bases; bases with no gene match: 5. The CDR3 has 13 residues. Per germline, CDR1 MNHEY and CDR2 SVGAGI. This chain's CDR3 is CASSWTGGLEQYF. In DNA form, the CDR3 reads TGTGCCAGCAGCTGGACAGGGGGTCTCGAGCAGTACTTC.

This clone has just one count. The rearrangement joins TRBV6-2 or TRBV6-3 to TRBJ1-5; TRBD1 is a possible D gene (5 bases). This CDR3 contains 14 residues. CDR1 and CDR2 (germline): MNHEY, SVGEGT. V gave up 6 bases and J gave up 7 bases, with 16 bases separating them. CDR3 nucleotide sequence: TGTGCCAGCAGCCTCGACAGTGGGAAACAGCCCCAGCATTTT. Protein product: CASSLDSGKQPQHF.

This clone was seen more than once but under ten times. The rearrangement links TRBV28 to TRBJ1-2; D is uncertain. Germline assignment: CDR1 MDHEN and CDR2 SYDVKM. The CDR3 length is 11 residues. V was trimmed by 1 base and J by 11 bases, leaving 8 bases between them. CDR3 in amino acids: CASSLSSYYTF. In nucleotides, the CDR3 is TGTGCCAGCAGTTTATCTTCGTATTACACCTTC.

V usage is TRBV4-2 and J usage is TRBJ1-1, with a tentative D call TRBD1 (6 bases). Germline assignment: CDR1 LGHNA and CDR2 YNFKEQ. V lost 2 bases and J lost 3, with 10 bases in between. This CDR3 comprises 14 residues. CDR3: CASSQRAGDTEAFF. In DNA form, the CDR3 reads TGTGCCAGCAGCCAAAGGGCAGGGGACACTGAAGCTTTCTTT.